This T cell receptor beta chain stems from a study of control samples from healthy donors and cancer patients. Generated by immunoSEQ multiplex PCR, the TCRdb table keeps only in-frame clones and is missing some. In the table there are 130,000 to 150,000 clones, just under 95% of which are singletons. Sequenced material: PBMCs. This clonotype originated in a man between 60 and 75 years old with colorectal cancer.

Here the CDR3 reads CAISRSGRDTEAFF. The CDR3 bases are TGTGCCATCAGCCGGTCGGGAAGGGACACTGAAGCTTTCTTT. V usage is TRBV10-3 and J usage is TRBJ1-1; D ambiguous. The ends were cut back, 6 bases at V and 3 bases at J, with 14 bases in the middle. CDR3 length: 14 residues. Germline V gene lookup returns CDR1 ENHRY and CDR2 SYGVKD.